Here is one T cell receptor beta chain with its context. Its antigen is unknown. This specimen belongs to a study of shared clonotypes between healthy human individuals. The naive CD8 fraction comprised CD45RO-negative cells positively selected for CCR7 and excluded terminally differentiated effector memory CD45RA+ cells. The material for each subset, its genomic DNA, was split evenly across several immunoSEQ plates. On sorted subsets, replicate PCRs used about 200 ng DNA, or tens of thousands of T cell genomes. Data came from immunoSEQ multiplex PCR; TCRdb stores just in-frame clones and leaves some out. This sample has approximately 2,000,000 clones, with 85% to 95% found just once. The study, taken as a whole, reports: What rarefaction showed was incomplete sorted-subset sequencing despite large depth.

The clonotype was recovered from a man between 18 and 29 years old in good health. Some clones in this sample may be carry-over from other donors' samples. The sequenced sample was naive CD8+ T cells from PBMCs.

The CDR3 DNA reads TGTGCCAGCAGCAAGGCGAACACCGGGGAGCTGTTTTTT. Protein product: CASSKANTGELFF. This chain connects TRBV7-9 to TRBJ2-2; D uncertain. Trimming removed 5 bases from V and 0 bases from J, with 4 bases in between. Germline loops: CDR1 SEHNR, CDR2 FQNEAQ (reference sequence). The CDR3 sequence is 13 residues long.